A single sample gave rise to the 16 T cell receptor beta chains below, sequenced in a study of T cell responses to AZD1222 COVID-19 vaccine. The repertoire was sequenced with immunoSEQ multiplex PCR; TCRdb's copy has only in-frame clones and lacks some. The sample gives more than 95,000 clones, about 87% of which show up once; about 8.7% is in the top ten. The specimen comprised peripheral blood, sampled on day 0 of AZD1222 vaccination. These receptors originate from an adult in good health.

This clone was seen just once. The chain couples TRBV10-3 to TRBJ1-4; D is unclear. The CDR3 spans 17 residues. The germline CDR1 and CDR2 sequences are ENHRY and SYGVKD. Trimming left V 2 bases short and J 0 bases short, with 13 bases between. CDR3 sequence reads: CAISEIGVFPTNEKLFF. DNA of the CDR3: TGTGCCATCAGTGAGATTGGGGTATTCCCAACTAATGAAAAACTGTTTTTT.

This clone was observed a handful of times. The chain has TRBV25-1 and TRBJ2-5; TRBD2 matches at 9 bases. Germline CDR1 and CDR2: MGHDK and SYGVNS. The CDR3 is 14 amino acids. V lost 7 bases, J lost 2 bases, and 5 bases stayed unmatched. In DNA, the CDR3 is TGTGCCAGCACCTTAGCGGGGGCGCAAGAGACCCAGTACTTC. As protein: CASTLAGAQETQYF.

This clone was seen once. The chain links TRBV5-1 to TRBJ2-7; 11 bases are shared with TRBD2. Germline CDR1 and CDR2: SGHRS and YFSETQ. Trimming took 4 bases from V and 1 from J; bases not matched to a gene: 7. The CDR3 contains 16 residues. Here the CDR3 reads CASSPSSGRPSYEQYF. The CDR3 DNA follows: TGCGCCAGCAGCCCTTCTAGCGGGAGGCCTTCCTACGAGCAGTACTTC.

The chain carries TRBV4-3 and TRBJ2-3; D gene uncertain. The CDR3 runs to 15 residues. Germline CDR1 LGHNA, CDR2 YSLEER. V shed 0 bases and J shed 3 bases, with 10 bases lying between them. CDR3 residues: CASSQEPELTDTQYF. The CDR3 DNA sequence: TGCGCCAGCAGCCAAGAGCCAGAATTAACAGATACGCAGTATTTT.

The chain combines TRBV25-1 with TRBJ2-7; D is unresolved. CDR3 size: 14 residues. Germline CDR1 MGHDK, CDR2 SYGVNS. The V end lost 1 base, the J end lost 5 bases, and 12 bases lay between the germline ends. CDR3 DNA: TGTGCCAGCAGTGAATGGGCCCAGGACGACGAGCAGTACTTC. Protein: CASSEWAQDDEQYF.

The chain combines TRBV7-2 with TRBJ2-7; 12 nucleotides agree with TRBD2. V lost 4 bases and J lost 7; bases outside the gene matches: 8. From germline, CDR1 is SGHTA and CDR2 FQGNSA. The CDR3 has 15 amino acids. This CDR3 reads CASSWTSGNIREQYF. The CDR3 DNA follows: TGTGCCAGCAGCTGGACTAGCGGGAACATTCGTGAGCAGTACTTC.

The rearrangement joins TRBV7-3 to TRBJ2-7; D gene ambiguous. The CDR3 has 14 amino acids. Germline CDR1 reads SGHTA; CDR2 reads FQGTGA. With 4 bases removed from V and 0 bases from J, the gap between germline ends came to 10 bases. This chain's CDR3 is CASSSTVSSYEQYF. In nucleotides, the CDR3 is TGTGCCAGCAGCTCGACTGTGAGCTCCTACGAGCAGTACTTC. Looking up the rest from reference TRBV7-3 and TRBJ2-7 gives the full variable domain: GAGVSQTPSNKVTEKGKYVELRCDPISGHTALYWYRQSLGQGPEFLIYFQGTGAADDSGLPNDRFFAVRPEGSVSTLKIQRTERGDSAVYLCASSSTVSSYEQYFGPGTRLTVT.

The chain employs TRBV3-1 (or the pseudogene TRBV3-2) and TRBJ2-1; D unclear. The CDR3 is 15 amino acids. Germline CDR1 is LGHDT and CDR2 is YNNKEL (reference sequence). With 3 bases removed from V and 0 bases from J, the gap between germline ends came to 9 bases. The CDR3 loop reads CASSHLRSSYNEQFF. In DNA, the CDR3 is TGTGCCAGCAGCCATCTAAGGAGCTCCTACAATGAGCAGTTCTTC.

Notes on this clone: Other DNA sequences in this sample translate to the same CDR3. Here the CDR3 DNA reads TGTGCCAGCAGTGACTCAAGCGGGGGGACAGATACGCAGTATTTT. It yields the protein CASSDSSGGTDTQYF. V and J are TRBV6-4 and TRBJ2-3, with 9 bases matching TRBD2. V lost 0 bases to trimming and J lost 3 bases; unmatched junction nucleotides: 1. This CDR3 region has 15 residues. Germline values: CDR1 MRHNA, CDR2 SNTAGT.

Remarks on this clone: The junction departs from the called germline gene at one end, perhaps through a read error. The V call is TRBV19, the J call TRBJ2-1; 11 nucleotides line up with TRBD2. The CDR3 covers 14 residues. Germline V gene data show CDR1 as LNHDA and CDR2 as SQIVND (reference sequence). The CDR3 region is CASRIAGGFNEQFF. Here the CDR3 DNA reads TGTGCCAGTAGGATAGCGGGGGGGTTCAATGAGCAGTTCTTC.

A few counts support this clone. The rearrangement uses TRBV6-1 and TRBJ1-5; no firm D call. The CDR3 is made up of 12 amino acids. CDR1 and CDR2 (germline): MNHNS, SASEGT. Trimming shortened V by 3 bases and J by 4 bases, and 4 bases separated the two germline ends. CDR3 bases: TGTGCCAGCAGTGATTGGAATCAGCCCCAGCATTTT. Protein sequence: CASSDWNQPQHF.

The CDR3 loop is CASSLEVAAGEFYEQYF. CDR3 coding DNA: TGTGCCAGCAGCTTAGAGGTGGCGGCAGGGGAATTCTACGAGCAGTACTTC. The gene calls are TRBV7-4 and TRBJ2-7; possible D gene TRBD1, 6 bases. The length of the CDR3 is 17 residues. Germline CDR1 SGHVT, CDR2 SQSDAQ. Trimming took 1 base from V and 3 from J, leaving 19 bases between them. The full variable domain, with the rest looked up from reference TRBV7-4 and TRBJ2-7, is GAGVSQSPRYKVAKRGRDVALRCDSISGHVTLYWYRQTLGQGSEVLTYSQSDAQRDKSGRPSGRFSAERPERSVSTLKIQRTEQGDSAVYLCASSLEVAAGEFYEQYFGPGTRLTVT.

The chain is built from TRBV5-6 and TRBJ1-2, with D uncertain. The V end was cut by 3 bases, the J end by 5 bases, with 11 bases between. The CDR3 length is 13 residues. The germline V gene has CDR1 SGHDT and CDR2 YYEEEE. The CDR3 region has the DNA TGTGCCAGCAGCTACTCGGGAGTATATGGCTACACCTTC. Protein sequence: CASSYSGVYGYTF. The whole variable domain, remainder taken from reference TRBV5-6 and TRBJ1-2, is DAGVTQSPTHLIKTRGQQVTLRCSPKSGHDTVSWYQQALGQGPQFIFQYYEEEERQRGNFPDRFSGHQFPNYSSELNVNALLLGDSALYLCASSYSGVYGYTFGSGTRLTVV.

The rearrangement joins TRBV18 to TRBJ2-3; 13 positions match TRBD2. Germline V gene data show CDR1 as KGHSH and CDR2 as LQKENI. The CDR3 spans 17 residues. The J segment lost 2 bases and the V segment lost 3 bases, leaving 5 bases of the junction unmatched. This chain's CDR3 is CASSPRTSGGVTDTQYF. For the CDR3, the DNA is TGTGCCAGCTCACCTCGGACTAGCGGGGGTGTCACAGATACGCAGTATTTT.

J is TRBJ2-1 and V is TRBV7-3; 7 bases align to TRBD2. The germline CDR1 and CDR2 sequences are SGHTA and FQGTGA. Germline trimming cut 1 base from V and 15 bases from J; bases unmatched to any gene: 6. CDR3 length equals 12 residues. The CDR3 region has the DNA TGTGCCAGCAGCTTAAGCCGGACTAGGGTGTTCTTC. It specifies CASSLSRTRVFF.

The V call is TRBV2, the J call TRBJ2-1, with 10 bases that match TRBD1. The CDR3 spans 14 residues. CDR1 is SNHLY and CDR2 is FYNNEI in the germline V gene. Unmatched junction bases numbered 1, after V lost 4 bases and J lost 4 bases. The CDR3 region has the DNA TGTGCCAGCAGTGGGGACAGGGGATACAATGAGCAGTTCTTC. Its translation: CASSGDRGYNEQFF.